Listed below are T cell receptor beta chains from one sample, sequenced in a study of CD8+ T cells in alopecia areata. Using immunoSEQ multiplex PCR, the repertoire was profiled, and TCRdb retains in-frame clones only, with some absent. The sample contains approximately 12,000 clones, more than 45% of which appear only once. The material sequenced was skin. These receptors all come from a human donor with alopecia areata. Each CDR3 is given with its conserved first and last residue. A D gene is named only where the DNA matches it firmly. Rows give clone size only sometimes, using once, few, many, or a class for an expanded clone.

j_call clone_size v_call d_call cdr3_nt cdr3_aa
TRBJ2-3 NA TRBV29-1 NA TGCAGCGTCCCCAGGGAAGGGGGCACAGATACGCAGTATTTT CSVPREGGTDTQYF
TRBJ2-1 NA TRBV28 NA TGTGCCAGCAGTTTATCCCCCAGGGCCCCCTCCTACAATGAGCAGTTCTTC CASSLSPRAPSYNEQFF
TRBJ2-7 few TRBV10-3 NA TGTGCCATCAGTGGCGGGACCGTTTCCTACGAGCAGTACTTC CAISGGTVSYEQYF
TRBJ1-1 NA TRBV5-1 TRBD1 TGCGCCAGCAGCTTTGGGACAGGATTGAACACTGAAGCTTTCTTT CASSFGTGLNTEAFF
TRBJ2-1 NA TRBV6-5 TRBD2 TGTGCCAGCAGTTCTAGCGGGAGAGGCGGTGAGCAGTTCTTC CASSSSGRGGEQFF
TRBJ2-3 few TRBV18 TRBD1 TGTGCCAGCTCACCACCGCACAGGGGGCCCACAGATACGCAGTATTTT CASSPPHRGPTDTQYF
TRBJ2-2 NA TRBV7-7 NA TGTGCTAGCAGCTTACGTCAGGGCTCCGGGGAGCTGTTTTTT CASSLRQGSGELFF
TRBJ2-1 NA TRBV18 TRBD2 TGTGCCAGCTCACCCTATACTAGCGGGAGGGGCAATGAGCAGTTCTTC CASSPYTSGRGNEQFF
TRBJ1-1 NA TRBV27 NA TGTGCCAGCAGGAAGAACACTGAAGCTTTCTTT CASRKNTEAFF
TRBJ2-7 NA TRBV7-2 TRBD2 TGTGCCAGCACCACAGGGGGACTAGCGGACTACGAGCAGTACTTC CASTTGGLADYEQYF
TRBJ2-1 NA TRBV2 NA TGTGCCAGCACTCGAGACCCGCGGGGACAGTTTTACAATGAGCAGTTCTTC CASTRDPRGQFYNEQFF
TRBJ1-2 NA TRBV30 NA TGTGCCTGGAGTGAATCTAGGATGGCTAACTATGGCTACACCTTC CAWSESRMANYGYTF
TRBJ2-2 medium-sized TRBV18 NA TGTGCCAGCTCACCACCGAACACCGGGGAGCTGTTTTTT CASSPPNTGELFF